The present TCR beta chain was sequenced within a study of cytomegalovirus exposure and HLA in healthy donors. Primers: 60 Vbeta forward and 13 Jbeta reverse. Libraries were prepared by immunoSEQ multiplex PCR; TCRdb keeps only in-frame clonotypes and omits some of them. The sample lists about 180,000 clones; around 75% were seen once. The CDR3 consists of 12 residues. Germline CDR1 reads LNHDA; CDR2 reads SQIVND (reference sequence). With 5 bases removed from V and 3 bases from J, the gap between germline ends came to 7 bases. The chain is built from TRBV19 and TRBJ2-5; D gene ambiguous. This receptor was taken from a male donor in good health and CMV-seronegative. The sequenced sample was PBMCs. The chain's CDR3 is CASSYREETQYF. In nucleotides, the CDR3 is TGTGCCAGTAGTTATCGGGAAGAGACCCAGTACTTC.